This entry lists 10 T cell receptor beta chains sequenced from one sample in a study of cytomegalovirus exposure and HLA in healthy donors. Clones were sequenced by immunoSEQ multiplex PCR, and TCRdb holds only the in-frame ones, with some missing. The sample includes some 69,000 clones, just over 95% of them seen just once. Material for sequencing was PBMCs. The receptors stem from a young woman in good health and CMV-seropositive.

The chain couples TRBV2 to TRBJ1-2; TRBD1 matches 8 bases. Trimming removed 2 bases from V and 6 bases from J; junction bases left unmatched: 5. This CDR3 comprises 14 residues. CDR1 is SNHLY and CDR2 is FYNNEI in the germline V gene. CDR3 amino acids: CASSENRGSDGYTF. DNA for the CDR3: TGTGCCAGCAGTGAAAACAGGGGGTCAGATGGCTACACCTTC.

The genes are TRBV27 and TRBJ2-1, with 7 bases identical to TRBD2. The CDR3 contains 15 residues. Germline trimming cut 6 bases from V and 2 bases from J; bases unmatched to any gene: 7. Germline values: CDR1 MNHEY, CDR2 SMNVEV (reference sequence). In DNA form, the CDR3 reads TGTGCCAGCAGCAGACTAGCTATCCCCTACAATGAGCAGTTCTTC. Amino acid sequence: CASSRLAIPYNEQFF.

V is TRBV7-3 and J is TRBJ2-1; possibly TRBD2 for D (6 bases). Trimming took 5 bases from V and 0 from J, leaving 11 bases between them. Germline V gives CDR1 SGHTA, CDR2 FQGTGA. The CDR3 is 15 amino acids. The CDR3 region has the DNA TGTGCCAGCAGCGAAAGCGGGTACTCCTACAATGAGCAGTTCTTC. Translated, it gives CASSESGYSYNEQFF.

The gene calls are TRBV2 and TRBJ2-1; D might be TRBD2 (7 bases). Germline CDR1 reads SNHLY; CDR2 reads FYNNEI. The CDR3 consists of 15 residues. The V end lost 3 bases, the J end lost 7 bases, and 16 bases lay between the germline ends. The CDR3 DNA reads TGTGCCAGCAGTGAGTCGGGGGGCCCCCTAAATGAGCAGTTCTTC. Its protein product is CASSESGGPLNEQFF. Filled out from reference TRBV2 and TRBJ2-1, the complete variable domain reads EPEVTQTPSHQVTQMGQEVILRCVPISNHLYFYWYRQILGQKVEFLVSFYNNEISEKSEIFDDQFSVERPDGSNFTLKIRSTKLEDSAMYFCASSESGGPLNEQFFGPGTRLTVL.

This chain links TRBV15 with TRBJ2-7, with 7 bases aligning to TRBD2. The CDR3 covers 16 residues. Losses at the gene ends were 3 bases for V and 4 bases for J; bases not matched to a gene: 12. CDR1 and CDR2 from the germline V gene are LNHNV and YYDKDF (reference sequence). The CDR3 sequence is CATSRPSGGPFYEQYF. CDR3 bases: TGTGCCACCAGCAGGCCCTCGGGGGGACCCTTTTACGAGCAGTACTTC.

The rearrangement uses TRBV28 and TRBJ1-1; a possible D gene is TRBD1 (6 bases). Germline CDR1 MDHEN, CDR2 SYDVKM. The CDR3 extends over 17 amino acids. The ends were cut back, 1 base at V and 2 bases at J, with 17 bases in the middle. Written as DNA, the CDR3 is TGTGCCAGCAGTTTATACAGGGCCCGGGAATTAAACACTGAAGCTTTCTTT. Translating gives CASSLYRARELNTEAFF.

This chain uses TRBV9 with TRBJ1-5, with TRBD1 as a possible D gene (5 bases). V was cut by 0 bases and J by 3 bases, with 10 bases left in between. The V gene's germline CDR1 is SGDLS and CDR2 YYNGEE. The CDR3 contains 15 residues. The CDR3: CASSVALTDNQPQHF. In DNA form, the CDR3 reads TGTGCCAGCAGCGTAGCGCTGACAGACAATCAGCCCCAGCATTTT.

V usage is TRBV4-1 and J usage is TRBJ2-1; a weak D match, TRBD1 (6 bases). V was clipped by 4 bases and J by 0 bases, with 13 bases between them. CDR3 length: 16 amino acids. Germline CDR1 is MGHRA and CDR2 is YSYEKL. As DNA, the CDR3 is TGCGCCAGCAGCCTTGGGGGCGGTCCCTCCTACAATGAGCAGTTCTTC. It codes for CASSLGGGPSYNEQFF.

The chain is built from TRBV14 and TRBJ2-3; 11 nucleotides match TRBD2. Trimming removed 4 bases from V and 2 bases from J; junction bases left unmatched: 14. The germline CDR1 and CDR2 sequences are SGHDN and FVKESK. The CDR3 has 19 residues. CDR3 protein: CASSRLGTSGPTTTDTQYF. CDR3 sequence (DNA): TGTGCCAGCAGCCGCCTCGGGACTAGCGGTCCAACCACCACAGATACGCAGTATTTT.

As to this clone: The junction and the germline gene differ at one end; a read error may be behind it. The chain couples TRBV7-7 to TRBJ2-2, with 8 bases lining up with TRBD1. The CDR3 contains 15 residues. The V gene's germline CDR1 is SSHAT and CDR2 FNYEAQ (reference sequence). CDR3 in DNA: TGTGCTAGCAGCTTGGGCAGGGGGCAGACCGGGGAGCTGTTTTTT. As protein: CASSLGRGQTGELFF.